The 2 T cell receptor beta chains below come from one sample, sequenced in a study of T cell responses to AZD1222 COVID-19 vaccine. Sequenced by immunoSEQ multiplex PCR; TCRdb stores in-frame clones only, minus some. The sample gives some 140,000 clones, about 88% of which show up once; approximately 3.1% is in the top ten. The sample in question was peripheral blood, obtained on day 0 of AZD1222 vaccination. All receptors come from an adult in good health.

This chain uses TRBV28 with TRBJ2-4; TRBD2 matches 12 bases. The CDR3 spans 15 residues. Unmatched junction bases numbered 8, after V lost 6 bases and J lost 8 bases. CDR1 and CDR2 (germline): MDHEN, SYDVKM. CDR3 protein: CASSRSSGGAYIQYF. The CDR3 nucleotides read TGTGCCAGCAGCCGTTCTAGCGGGGGGGCGTACATTCAGTACTTC.

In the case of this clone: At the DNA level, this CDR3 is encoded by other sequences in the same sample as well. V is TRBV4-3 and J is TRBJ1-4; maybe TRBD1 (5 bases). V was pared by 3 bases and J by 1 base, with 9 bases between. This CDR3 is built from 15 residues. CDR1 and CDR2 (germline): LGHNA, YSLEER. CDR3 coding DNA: TGCGCCAGCAGCCAGGGGGGGGTAACTAATGAAAAACTGTTTTTT. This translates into CASSQGGVTNEKLFF.